This T cell receptor (beta chain) was sequenced for a study of PD-1 blockade in mismatch repair-deficient tumors. Study information: Patients had eleven to twelve mismatch repair-deficient cancer types, all previously treated and progressing.

The V end lost 4 bases, the J end lost 3 bases, and 13 bases lay between the germline ends. The CDR3 contains 14 residues. From germline, CDR1 is MNHEY and CDR2 SVGAGI. Data came from immunoSEQ multiplex PCR; TCRdb stores just in-frame clones and leaves some out. Here the sample spans 100,000 to 150,000 clones, 85% to 90% being singletons. The study, taken as a whole, reports: Tumor-resident clones, often absent from pretreatment blood, expanded after pembrolizumab and then contracted.

All patients were mismatch repair deficient, assessed by either PCR or immunohistochemistry. The TCR-sequenced patients were a few responders to pembrolizumab. Of note for this clone: Its antigen is still unknown.

This chain links TRBV6-5 with TRBJ2-7; a possible D gene is TRBD2 (5 bases). The sequencing here drew on peripheral blood, taken 44 weeks after starting pembrolizumab. This TCR came from an adult with mismatch repair-deficient cancer. CDR3 sequence (DNA): TGTGCCAGCAGTTCAGCCGGGATGGTCTACGAGCAGTACTTC. Translating it yields CASSSAGMVYEQYF.